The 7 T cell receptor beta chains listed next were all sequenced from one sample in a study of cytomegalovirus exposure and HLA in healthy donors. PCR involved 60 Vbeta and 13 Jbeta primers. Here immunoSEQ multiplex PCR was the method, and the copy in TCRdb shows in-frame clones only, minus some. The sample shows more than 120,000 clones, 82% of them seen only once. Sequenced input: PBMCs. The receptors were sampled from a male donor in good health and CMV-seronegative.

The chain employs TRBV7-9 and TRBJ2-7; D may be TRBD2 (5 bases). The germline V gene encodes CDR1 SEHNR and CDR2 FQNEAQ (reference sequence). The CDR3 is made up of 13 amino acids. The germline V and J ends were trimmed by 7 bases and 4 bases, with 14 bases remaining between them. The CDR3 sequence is CASTSGWGYEQYF. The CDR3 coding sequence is TGTGCCAGCACCTCGGGGTGGGGATACGAGCAGTACTTC.

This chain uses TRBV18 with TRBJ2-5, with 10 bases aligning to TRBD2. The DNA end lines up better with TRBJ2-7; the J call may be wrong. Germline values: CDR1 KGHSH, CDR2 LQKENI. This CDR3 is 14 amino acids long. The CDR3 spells CASSQREGEYEQYF. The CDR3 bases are TGTGCCAGTTCCCAGCGGGAGGGGGAATACGAGCAGTACTTC.

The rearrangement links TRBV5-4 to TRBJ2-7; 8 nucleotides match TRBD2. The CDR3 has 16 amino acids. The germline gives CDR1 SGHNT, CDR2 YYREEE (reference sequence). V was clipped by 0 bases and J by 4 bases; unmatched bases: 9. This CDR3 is CASSLGGAGGRYEQYF. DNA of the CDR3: TGTGCCAGCAGCTTGGGGGGTGCGGGAGGTAGATACGAGCAGTACTTC.

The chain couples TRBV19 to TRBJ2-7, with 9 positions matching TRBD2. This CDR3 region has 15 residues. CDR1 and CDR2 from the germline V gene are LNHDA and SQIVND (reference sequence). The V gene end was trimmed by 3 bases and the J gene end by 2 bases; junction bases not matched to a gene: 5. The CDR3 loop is CASSIAVAGAYEQYF. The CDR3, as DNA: TGTGCCAGTAGTATCGCGGTAGCGGGAGCCTACGAGCAGTACTTC.

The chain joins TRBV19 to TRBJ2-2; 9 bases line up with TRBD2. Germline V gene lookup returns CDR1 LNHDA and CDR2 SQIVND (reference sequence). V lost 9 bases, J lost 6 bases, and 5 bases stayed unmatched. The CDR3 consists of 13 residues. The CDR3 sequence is CASRREGAGELFF. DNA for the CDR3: TGTGCCAGCCGGCGGGAGGGTGCCGGGGAGCTGTTTTTT.

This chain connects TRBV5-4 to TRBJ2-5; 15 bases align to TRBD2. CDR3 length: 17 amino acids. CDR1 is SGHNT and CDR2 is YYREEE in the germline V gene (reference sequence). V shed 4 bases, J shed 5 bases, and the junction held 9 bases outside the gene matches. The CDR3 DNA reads TGTGCCAGCAGCCCCCGGACTAGCGGGAGGGCCAAGGAGACCCAGTACTTC. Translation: CASSPRTSGRAKETQYF. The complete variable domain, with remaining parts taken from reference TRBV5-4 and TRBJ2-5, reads ETGVTQSPTHLIKTRGQQVTLRCSSQSGHNTVSWYQQALGQGPQFIFQYYREEENGRGNFPPRFSGLQFPNYSSELNVNALELDDSALYLCASSPRTSGRAKETQYFGPGTRLLVL.

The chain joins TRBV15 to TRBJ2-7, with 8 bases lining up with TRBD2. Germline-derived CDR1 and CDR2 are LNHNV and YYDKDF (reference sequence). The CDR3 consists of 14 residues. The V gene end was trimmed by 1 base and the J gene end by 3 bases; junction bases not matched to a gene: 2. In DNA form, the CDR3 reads TGTGCCACCAGCAGAGGCACTAGCGGCTACGAGCAGTACTTC. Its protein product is CATSRGTSGYEQYF.